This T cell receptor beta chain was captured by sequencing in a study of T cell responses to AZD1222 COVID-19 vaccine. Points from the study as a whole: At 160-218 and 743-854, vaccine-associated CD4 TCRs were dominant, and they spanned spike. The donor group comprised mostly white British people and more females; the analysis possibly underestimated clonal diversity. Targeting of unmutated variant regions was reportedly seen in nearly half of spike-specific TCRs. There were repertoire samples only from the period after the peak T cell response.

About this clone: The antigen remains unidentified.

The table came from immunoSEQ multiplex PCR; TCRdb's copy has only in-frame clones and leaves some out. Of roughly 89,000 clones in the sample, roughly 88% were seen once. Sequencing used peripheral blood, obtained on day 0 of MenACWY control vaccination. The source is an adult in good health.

The chain's CDR3 is CAISELDRNQPQHF. CDR3 nucleotides: TGTGCCATCAGTGAGCTTGACAGAAATCAGCCCCAGCATTTT. J is TRBJ1-5 and V is TRBV10-3, with D perhaps matching TRBD1 (5 bases). Germline-derived CDR1 and CDR2 are ENHRY and SYGVKD. The CDR3 totals 14 residues. V gave up 2 bases and J gave up 4 bases, with 9 bases separating them.